These 16 T cell receptor beta chains originate from one sample sequenced in a study of T-cell reconstitution after alpha-beta-depleted transplantation in children. Preparation of the TCRbeta library involved a method that used unique molecular identifiers. TCRdb re-called the PCR reads with MiXCR, one entry per CDR3 protein. This table holds 260,000 or so distinct CDR3 sequences, around 12% found once. Here the sequenced sample was PBMCs from the stem cell graft donor, taken from the stem cell graft. The receptors derive from a human donor who donated a stem cell graft to a child with acute lymphoblastic leukemia.

This chain joins TRBV7-9 and TRBJ2-3; 11 bases align to TRBD2. Germline CDR1 reads SEHNR; CDR2 reads FQNEAQ (reference sequence). Trimming at V came to 0 bases and at J to 4 bases, leaving 3 bases not matched to a gene. The CDR3 is 16 amino acids. CDR3 sequence (DNA): TGTGCCAGCAGCTTAGCCCTAGCGGGAGGAGCAGATACGCAGTATTTT. It translates to CASSLALAGGADTQYF. Full variable domain (remainder filled in from reference TRBV7-9 and TRBJ2-3): DTGVSQNPRHKITKRGQNVTFRCDPISEHNRLYWYRQTLGQGPEFLTYFQNEAQLEKSRLLSDRFSAERPKGSFSTLEIQRTEQGDSAMYLCASSLALAGGADTQYFGPGTRLTVL.

The chain carries TRBV5-1 and TRBJ2-1, with TRBD2 matching 8 bases. The ends lost 4 bases at V and 0 bases at J; junction bases unmatched: 24. Germline-derived CDR1 and CDR2 are SGHRS and YFSETQ. The CDR3 is made up of 22 amino acids. CDR3 coding DNA: TGCGCCAGCAGCCCTTTACCTCCTACTAGCGGCTCCCTCAGAAGCTCCTACAATGAGCAGTTCTTC. Amino acid sequence: CASSPLPPTSGSLRSSYNEQFF.

This clonotype was counted at least ten times. This rearrangement joins TRBV10-3 to TRBJ2-1, with 9 nucleotides matching TRBD2. The V gene's germline CDR1 is ENHRY and CDR2 SYGVKD. V dropped 4 bases and J dropped 0; count of bases not matched to a gene: 7. This CDR3 is 17 amino acids long. CDR3 loop: CAISAFASGVSYNEQFF. As DNA, the CDR3 is TGTGCCATCAGTGCGTTTGCTAGCGGGGTCTCCTACAATGAGCAGTTCTTC.

This chain connects TRBV28 to TRBJ2-1; 8 nucleotides match TRBD2. The CDR3 is 18 amino acids. After removal of 4 bases from V and 1 base from J, the junction contained 12 bases not matched to a gene. Germline loops: CDR1 MDHEN, CDR2 SYDVKM. The DNA of the CDR3 is TGTGCCAGCAGTTATCCAAGCGCGGGGGGACCTTCCTACAATGAGCAGTTCTTC. Encoded protein: CASSYPSAGGPSYNEQFF.

This clonotype came up many times. This chain connects TRBV6-2 or TRBV6-3 to TRBJ2-1; 13 nucleotides line up with TRBD2. Germline CDR1 and CDR2: MNHEY and SVGEGT. The CDR3 totals 18 residues. V lost 2 bases, J lost 10 bases, and 14 bases stayed unmatched. In nucleotides, the CDR3 is TGTGCCAGCAGTTACCCCGGGACTAGCGGGAAATTGAACTTAGAGCAGTTCTTC. This codes for CASSYPGTSGKLNLEQFF.

This clonotype has a count of ten or more. V and J are TRBV5-6 and TRBJ1-6, with 7 bases matching TRBD1. This CDR3 region has 14 residues. Germline V gene lookup returns CDR1 SGHDT and CDR2 YYEEEE. Trimming at V came to 2 bases and at J to 10 bases, leaving 6 bases not matched to a gene. The CDR3 sequence: CASSFGQAESPLHF. CDR3 nucleotide sequence: TGTGCCAGCAGCTTCGGACAGGCCGAATCACCCCTCCACTTT.

This clonotype occurred many times. This chain connects TRBV12-3 or TRBV12-4 to TRBJ2-5, with 8 bases fitting TRBD1. V shed 7 bases, J shed 5 bases, and the junction held 9 bases outside the gene matches. The CDR3 has 14 amino acids. As DNA, the CDR3 is TGTGCCAGCACTTTCGCAGGGGGCGACGAGACCCAGTACTTC. Translation gives CASTFAGGDETQYF.

By proportion, this clonotype is medium-sized. V gene TRBV20-1 combines with J gene TRBJ1-1; TRBD1 matches at 8 bases. The CDR3 is made up of 13 amino acids. The J segment lost 5 bases and the V segment lost 7 bases, leaving 9 bases of the junction unmatched. The germline V gene has CDR1 DFQATT and CDR2 SNEGSKA (reference sequence). The CDR3 DNA is TGCAGTGTCCAGACAGGGGAGGGTACTGAAGCTTTCTTT. Its translation is CSVQTGEGTEAFF.

At least ten counts were recorded for this clonotype. J is TRBJ1-3 and V is TRBV5-1; 10 bases are a match to TRBD1. Trimming took 4 bases from V and 3 from J; bases not matched to a gene: 4. The germline V gene encodes CDR1 SGHRS and CDR2 YFSETQ. The CDR3 runs to 15 residues. CDR3 residues: CASSRDRGIGNTIYF. The DNA for the CDR3 is TGCGCCAGCAGCCGGGACAGGGGAATTGGAAACACCATATATTTT. The entire variable domain, with the rest obtained from reference TRBV5-1 and TRBJ1-3, is as follows: KAGVTQTPRYLIKTRGQQVTLSCSPISGHRSVSWYQQTPGQGLQFLFEYFSETQRNKGNFPGRFSGRQFSNSRSEMNVSTLELGDSALYLCASSRDRGIGNTIYFGEGSWLTVV.

This clonotype was recorded a few times. The V gene is TRBV5-5, the J gene TRBJ2-7; the D is unclear. Per germline, CDR1 SGHKS and CDR2 YYEKEE (reference sequence). The CDR3 is 12 residues long. V was shortened by 4 bases and J by 3 bases, with 8 bases between the two germline ends. In nucleotides, the CDR3 is TGTGCCAGCAGCCCCGTCGTCTACGAGCAGTACTTC. Translated, it gives CASSPVVYEQYF.

This clonotype showed up many times. V usage is TRBV10-3 and J usage is TRBJ2-1; TRBD2 matches 12 bases. The CDR3 totals 15 residues. V shed 6 bases and J 7 bases; nucleotides not matched to a gene: 7. CDR1 is ENHRY and CDR2 is SYGVKD in the germline V gene. The CDR3 here is CAISRTSGEGNEQFF. Here the CDR3 DNA reads TGTGCCATCAGCCGGACTAGCGGGGAGGGGAATGAGCAGTTCTTC.

The table lists this clonotype with a few counts. The rearrangement uses TRBV11-3 and TRBJ2-1, with 8 bases lining up with TRBD2. This CDR3 contains 19 residues. Looked up from germline, CDR1 is SGHNT and CDR2 is YENEEA. V dropped 2 bases and J dropped 0; count of bases not matched to a gene: 12. The CDR3 reads CASSLRPGTSGLSYNEQFF. DNA of the CDR3: TGTGCCAGCAGCTTACGACCCGGAACTAGCGGCCTCTCCTACAATGAGCAGTTCTTC.

This clonotype was recorded many times. The rearrangement joins TRBV10-3 to TRBJ1-4; 9 bases are a match to TRBD1. Germline lookup yields CDR1 ENHRY and CDR2 SYGVKD. This CDR3 has 17 residues. V lost 6 bases and J lost 0; bases outside the gene matches: 8. CDR3 residues: CAIRPGTGISTNEKLFF. CDR3 bases: TGTGCCATCAGACCCGGGACAGGGATTTCAACTAATGAAAAACTGTTTTTT.

Many counts were recorded for this clonotype. The chain joins TRBV20-1 to TRBJ2-3; D is unresolved. The germline V gene encodes CDR1 DFQATT and CDR2 SNEGSKA (reference sequence). Trimming removed 0 bases at V and 6 bases at J, with 7 bases between. The CDR3 totals 12 residues. The CDR3 region has the DNA TGCAGTGCTAGAGATCTGGGGGATACGCAGTATTTT. Amino acid sequence: CSARDLGDTQYF.

At least ten counts were recorded for this clonotype. This chain uses TRBV5-1 with TRBJ2-1; tentative D call: TRBD2 (7 bases). Germline V gene lookup returns CDR1 SGHRS and CDR2 YFSETQ. Trimming left V 0 bases short and J 8 bases short, with 12 bases between. This CDR3 contains 14 residues. The CDR3 region is CASSLVRGADEQFF. DNA for the CDR3: TGCGCCAGCAGCTTGGTACGGGGGGCTGATGAGCAGTTCTTC.

V and J are TRBV11-2 and TRBJ1-5, with D perhaps TRBD1 (5 bases). The CDR3 is made up of 17 amino acids. V was cut by 2 bases and J by 3 bases, with 17 bases left in between. Per the germline V gene, CDR1 is SGHAT and CDR2 is FQNNGV. CDR3 DNA sequence: TGTGCCAGCAGCTTATGGGTTGGGGGGGGGACCAATCAGCCCCAGCATTTT. It specifies CASSLWVGGGTNQPQHF.